This is a list of T cell receptor beta chains from one sample in a study of Ad26.COV2.S vaccination and SARS-CoV-2 variants. The table came from immunoSEQ multiplex PCR; TCRdb's copy has only in-frame clones and leaves some out. The sample includes roughly 510,000 clones, around nine tenths of them seen just once. The sequencing here drew on peripheral blood, taken in a trial of Ad26.COV2.S vaccine versus placebo. All receptors derive from a person aged 18-65 years who received the Ad26.COV2.S COVID-19 vaccine or a placebo. CDR3s include the opening cysteine and the closing phenylalanine or tryptophan. D genes are given only for firm matches. Rows may omit the clone size; those that give it use once, few, many or a size class.

d_gene	abundance	j_gene	v_gene	CDR3nt	CDR3aa
NA	few	TRBJ2-1	TRBV4-2	TGTGCCAGCAGCCAAGGCTGGCAGGGCTCGGATGAGCAGTTCTTC	CASSQGWQGSDEQFF
TRBD1	once	TRBJ1-2	TRBV19	TGTGCCACCCAAAGGTCAGCCGGGACAGAGAATGGCTACACCTTC	CATQRSAGTENGYTF
NA	once	TRBJ2-4	TRBV24-1	TGTGCCACCAGTGATTCCAGGGGAGGAAAAAACATTCAGTACTTC	CATSDSRGGKNIQYF
NA	NA	TRBJ1-1	TRBV5-4	TGTGCCAGCAGCTTGGCTTCAGGAGAAGCTTTCTTT	CASSLASGEAFF
NA	few	TRBJ1-2	TRBV19	TGTGCCAGTAGTATAGCGCGGCCGGACTATGGCTACACCTTC	CASSIARPDYGYTF
NA	NA	TRBJ2-7	TRBV23-1	TGCGCCAGCACCTTTCCGCGGTACGAGCAGTACTTC	CASTFPRYEQYF
TRBD2	once	TRBJ2-7	TRBV11-1	TGTGCCAGCTGGCGCGGGGGACCTTACGAGCAGTACTTC	CASWRGGPYEQYF
NA	NA	TRBJ1-1	TRBV4-1	TGCGCCAGCAGTCCGGGCCGGGCTGAAGCTTTCTTT	CASSPGRAEAFF
NA	NA	TRBJ2-2	TRBV7-2	TGTGCCAGCAGCCCCGGGCCCCTACAACTCGGGGAGCTGTTTTTT	CASSPGPLQLGELFF
NA	NA	TRBJ1-5	TRBV7-9	TGTGCCAGCAGCTTAGGTCTTGGGGGAATCGGTCAGCCCCAGCATTTT	CASSLGLGGIGQPQHF
TRBD2	once	TRBJ2-3	TRBV15	TGTGCCACCAGCACGATCCATGGGGGCGGGAGGCAGGTAGATACGCAGTATTTT	CATSTIHGGGRQVDTQYF
NA	NA	TRBJ1-2	TRBV6-1	TGTGCCAGCAGTGAAGCGCGGGGGGTGGGCTATGGCTACACCTTC	CASSEARGVGYGYTF
TRBD1	NA	TRBJ2-5	TRBV24-1	TGTGCCACCAGTGATCAAGGACAGGGGGGGACCCAGTACTTC	CATSDQGQGGTQYF
TRBD2	NA	TRBJ2-1	TRBV12-3/TRBV12-4	TGTGCCAGTGGGACTAGCGGTCCCAATGAGCAGTTCTTC	CASGTSGPNEQFF
TRBD1	NA	TRBJ2-3	TRBV5-5	TGTGCCAGCAGCCCCCGACAGGGGGCGATTGATACGCAGTATTTT	CASSPRQGAIDTQYF
TRBD2	NA	TRBJ2-1	TRBV15	TGTGCCACCAGCACGACTAGCGGGAGGGCCCCCAATGAGCAGTTCTTC	CATSTTSGRAPNEQFF
TRBD2	NA	TRBJ2-1	TRBV19	TGTGCCAGTAGTATGGGACTAGCGGGAGACAATGAGCAGTTCTTC	CASSMGLAGDNEQFF
TRBD1	NA	TRBJ1-5	TRBV3-1/TRBV3-2	TGTGCCAGCAGCCACCGGACAGGGAAATACTTGGATCAGCCCCAGCATTTT	CASSHRTGKYLDQPQHF
TRBD1	NA	TRBJ1-1	TRBV30	TGTGCCTGGGCCAGGGGGGGAGCTTTCTTT	CAWARGGAFF
TRBD2	NA	TRBJ2-1	TRBV2	TGTGCCAGCTCCAGGGAGGGGACTAGCGGGAGCGTGACAAATGAGCAGTTCTTC	CASSREGTSGSVTNEQFF
NA	NA	TRBJ1-6	TRBV6-4	TGTGCCAGCAGGCTCGTTCATGGGAGTAATTCACCCCTCCACTTT	CASRLVHGSNSPLHF
NA	NA	TRBJ2-7	TRBV30	TGTGCCTGGAGGACGGGTCCTTACGAGCAGTACTTC	CAWRTGPYEQYF
NA	once	TRBJ1-1	TRBV10-3	TGTGCCATCGCGAAGGGGCCTTACGAGAACACTGAAGCTTTCTTT	CAIAKGPYENTEAFF
NA	NA	TRBJ1-1	TRBV11-2	TGTGCCAGCAATCACGGGAACACTGAAGCTTTCTTT	CASNHGNTEAFF
NA	NA	TRBJ1-1	TRBV28	TGTGCCAGCACCCTACCCTCGGGGGCCGAGTGGGGTAAAGCTTTCTTT	CASTLPSGAEWGKAFF
TRBD1	once	TRBJ2-7	TRBV28	TGTGCCAGCAGCACGTCCGGGACAGGCTCCTACGAGCAGTACTTC	CASSTSGTGSYEQYF
NA	NA	TRBJ1-6	TRBV3-1/TRBV3-2	TGTGCCAGCAGCCAAGCTAGGGATTCACCCCTCCACTTT	CASSQARDSPLHF
NA	NA	TRBJ1-1	TRBV7-7	TGTGCTAGCAGCTTAGTCGGCAGTGAAGCTTTCTTT	CASSLVGSEAFF
NA	NA	TRBJ1-5	TRBV19	TGTGCCAGTAGTATTAAAGGGCAGCGCTTGAGTCCCCAGCATTTT	CASSIKGQRLSPQHF
NA	NA	TRBJ1-3	TRBV29-1	TGCAGCGTTGAAGTTCCCCTCTCTGGAAACACCATATATTTT	CSVEVPLSGNTIYF
NA	NA	TRBJ2-3	TRBV3-1/TRBV3-2	TGTGCCAGCAGCCAAGAACTGGATACGCAGTATTTT	CASSQELDTQYF
TRBD2	few	TRBJ2-2	TRBV9	TGTGCCAGCAGCGCTCTAGCGGGAGTTGGTGGGGAGCTGTTTTTT	CASSALAGVGGELFF
NA	NA	TRBJ2-1	TRBV7-3	TGTGCCAGCAGCTTAATGGGTACCTACAATGAGCAGTTCTTC	CASSLMGTYNEQFF
NA	NA	TRBJ1-6	TRBV30	TGTGCCTGGAACCCGGGAGGAGAGGGACTGGCCCTCCACTTT	CAWNPGGEGLALHF
NA	NA	TRBJ2-5	TRBV6-2/TRBV6-3	TGTGCCAGCAGTAGCAGTAGGCATCAAGAGACCCAGTACTTC	CASSSSRHQETQYF
NA	NA	TRBJ2-3	TRBV30	TGTGCCTGGAGGGTACTAGTCTTCTCCGATACGCAGTATTTT	CAWRVLVFSDTQYF
TRBD1	few	TRBJ2-7	TRBV27	TGTGCCAGCCGGACAGGGGGCACCGAGCAGTACTTC	CASRTGGTEQYF
TRBD1	NA	TRBJ2-1	TRBV18	TGTGCCAGCTCACCGACAAACCGGGACAGCCCTTACAATGAGCAGTTCTTC	CASSPTNRDSPYNEQFF
TRBD1	NA	TRBJ1-5	TRBV5-6	TGTGCCAGCAGCTTGGAAATGGACAGGGGTCAGCCCCAGCATTTT	CASSLEMDRGQPQHF
NA	NA	TRBJ1-2	TRBV28	TGTGCCAGCAGCAAACAGGCCCGGAGGGGCTACACCTTC	CASSKQARRGYTF
NA	NA	TRBJ2-7	TRBV28	TGTGCCAGCACTTCCAACTTAGCTGCCGAGCAGTACTTC	CASTSNLAAEQYF
NA	NA	TRBJ1-6	TRBV7-3	TGTGCCAGCAGCTTCGGAGGTCCGAATTCACCCCTCCACTTT	CASSFGGPNSPLHF
NA	NA	TRBJ1-4	TRBV19	TGTGCCAGTAGTATCGGATTGGCTAATGAAAAACTGTTTTTT	CASSIGLANEKLFF
TRBD1	NA	TRBJ1-1	TRBV11-3	TGTGCCAGCAGCAAGGGACAGTCGAACACTGAAGCTTTCTTT	CASSKGQSNTEAFF
TRBD1	NA	TRBJ1-6	TRBV7-2	TGTGCCAGCAGCCAGGACCGGGACAGGGCTGTGTCACCCCTCCACTTT	CASSQDRDRAVSPLHF
NA	NA	TRBJ1-1	TRBV10-3	TGTGCCATCACCCTCAGCGGGGACACTGAAGCTTTCTTT	CAITLSGDTEAFF
TRBD1	NA	TRBJ1-6	TRBV2	TGTGCCAGCCAGGGACAGGGGTTGAACCCCCTCCACTTT	CASQGQGLNPLHF
NA	NA	TRBJ2-1	TRBV5-4	TGTGCCAGCAGCTTAGGCCCGGATGAGCAGTTCTTC	CASSLGPDEQFF
NA	NA	TRBJ2-7	TRBV4-1	TGCGCCAGCAGCCAAAAGTGGGACGGAGCCTACGAGCAGTACTTC	CASSQKWDGAYEQYF
TRBD1	few	TRBJ1-2	TRBV11-1	TGTGCCAGCAGCCCCAGACAGGGACCCCACTATGGCTACACCTTC	CASSPRQGPHYGYTF
NA	once	TRBJ2-5	TRBV15	TGTGCCACCAGCAGAGGTCACGAGACCCAGTACTTC	CATSRGHETQYF
TRBD1	NA	TRBJ1-1	TRBV5-4	TGTGCCAGCAGCTCACGGGGACAGGGGTATTGGGCTTTCTTT	CASSSRGQGYWAFF
NA	NA	TRBJ1-2	TRBV28	TGTGCCAGCAGTTTAGGGTCGAATGGCTACACCTTC	CASSLGSNGYTF
NA	few	TRBJ2-7	TRBV6-5	TGTGCCAGCAGTCAAAAGACCCGGGCGTACGAGCAGTACTTC	CASSQKTRAYEQYF
TRBD1	NA	TRBJ2-7	TRBV10-3	TGTGCCATCAGTACTTCCGGGACAGAATACGAGCAGTACTTC	CAISTSGTEYEQYF